The 15 T cell receptor beta chains reported below all come from one sample, sequenced in a study of T cell repertoires and HLA-DP antigens. The repertoire was sequenced with immunoSEQ multiplex PCR; TCRdb's copy has only in-frame clones and lacks some. The data contain over 100,000 clones, more than 85% of them singletons. No antigen is known for these receptors. Source material: CD4+ T cells from PBMCs. The receptors originated from a woman between 18 and 30 years old in good health and CMV-seronegative.

The rearrangement uses TRBV4-1 and TRBJ2-2; D is possibly TRBD1 or TRBD2 (5 bases each). V was shortened by 4 bases and J by 6 bases, with 12 bases between the two germline ends. The V gene's germline CDR1 is MGHRA and CDR2 YSYEKL. This CDR3 has 14 residues. In DNA, the CDR3 is TGCGCCAGCAGCCGGGGACGCGTTGCCGGGGAGCTGTTTTTT. This sequence encodes CASSRGRVAGELFF.

The chain recombines TRBV7-3 with TRBJ2-3, with 8 bases identical to TRBD2. V lost 5 bases, J lost 4 bases, and 23 bases stayed unmatched. The CDR3 has 20 amino acids. Germline CDR1 and CDR2: SGHTA and FQGTGA. This chain's CDR3 is CASSRARLAPHPTASDTQYF. CDR3 nucleotides: TGTGCCAGCAGCCGGGCGAGACTAGCGCCGCATCCGACCGCTTCAGATACGCAGTATTTT.

The CDR3 region has the DNA TGTGCCAGCCTCCTCTCTCCCTGGGAAAAACTGTTTTTT. It specifies CASLLSPWEKLFF. This chain links TRBV2 with TRBJ1-4; no reliable D call. This CDR3 comprises 13 residues. The V and J ends lost 8 bases and 8 bases respectively, with 15 bases between them. CDR1 is SNHLY, CDR2 FYNNEI, per germline.

The V and J genes are TRBV5-4 and TRBJ1-6; D call uncertain. Trimming stripped 1 base from V and 7 bases from J, with 9 bases between. The germline gives CDR1 SGHNT, CDR2 YYREEE (reference sequence). The CDR3 is 14 amino acids. CDR3 DNA sequence: TGTGCCAGCAGCTTGTTGGAGGAAAATTCACCCCTCCACTTT. This encodes CASSLLEENSPLHF.

The chain couples TRBV6-5 to TRBJ1-1, with TRBD1 as a possible D gene (6 bases). CDR3 length: 15 amino acids. CDR1 is MNHEY and CDR2 is SVGAGI in the germline V gene. The V end was cut by 0 bases, the J end by 5 bases, with 13 bases between. CDR3 sequence: CASSYSHRAGTEAFF. In nucleotides, the CDR3 is TGTGCCAGCAGTTACTCACACAGGGCTGGGACTGAAGCTTTCTTT.

The chain is built from TRBV10-3 and TRBJ1-2; D call uncertain. The germline V gene encodes CDR1 ENHRY and CDR2 SYGVKD. The CDR3 is 13 amino acids. The V end lost 6 bases, the J end lost 7 bases, and 15 bases lay between the germline ends. CDR3 in amino acids: CAISAGDGIGYTF. The CDR3, as DNA: TGTGCCATCAGCGCAGGAGATGGTATTGGCTACACCTTC.

The genes are TRBV2 and TRBJ1-2; D gene uncertain. CDR1 SNHLY and CDR2 FYNNEI come from the germline V gene. The CDR3 length is 13 residues. V was cut by 6 bases and J by 7 bases, with 15 bases left in between. CDR3 sequence reads: CASRRPTQSGYTF. CDR3 DNA sequence: TGTGCCAGCAGGAGACCGACCCAGAGTGGCTACACCTTC.

V usage is TRBV19 and J usage is TRBJ1-1; 8 nucleotides agree with TRBD1. Germline V gene sequence: CDR1 LNHDA, CDR2 SQIVND (reference sequence). V gave up 3 bases and J gave up 4 bases; unmatched junction bases: 4. The CDR3 sequence is 14 residues long. The CDR3 region has the DNA TGTGCCAGTAGTATCAGGGGGCTCGGCACTGAAGCTTTCTTT. Translating gives CASSIRGLGTEAFF.

V gene TRBV5-1 combines with J gene TRBJ2-5; maybe TRBD2 (5 bases). CDR1 is SGHRS, CDR2 YFSETQ, per germline. There are 14 residues in the CDR3. V was clipped by 0 bases and J by 4 bases, with 10 bases between them. CDR3 protein: CASSLAGVGETQYF. The CDR3 DNA reads as TGCGCCAGCAGCTTGGCCGGGGTGGGAGAGACCCAGTACTTC.

This clone has a single count. The genes are TRBV5-4 and TRBJ2-7; TRBD2 matches 8 bases. V lost 0 bases and J lost 1; bases outside the gene matches: 6. The germline gives CDR1 SGHNT, CDR2 YYREEE (reference sequence). The CDR3 totals 16 residues. CDR3 loop: CASSLAPGGPSYEQYF. CDR3 nucleotides: TGTGCCAGCAGCTTGGCACCGGGAGGGCCGTCCTACGAGCAGTACTTC.

This clone was counted a few times. The V call is TRBV4-2, the J call TRBJ1-1; 10 bases are shared with TRBD1. The trim removed 5 bases at V and 4 bases at J, leaving 4 bases unmatched. Germline CDR1 is LGHNA and CDR2 is YNFKEQ. The length of the CDR3 is 14 residues. In DNA, the CDR3 is TGTGCCAGCAGCGACAGGGGGCTCGGCACTGAAGCTTTCTTT. It encodes CASSDRGLGTEAFF.

The chain recombines TRBV5-1 with TRBJ2-3; D gene unclear. The V end lost 0 bases, the J end lost 2 bases, and 7 bases lay between the germline ends. The CDR3 is 14 amino acids. The germline CDR1 and CDR2 sequences are SGHRS and YFSETQ. The CDR3 reads CASSLEGFTDTQYF. The CDR3 nucleotides are TGCGCCAGCAGCTTGGAAGGATTCACAGATACGCAGTATTTT.

This clone was observed a handful of times. The V gene is TRBV10-2, the J gene TRBJ2-7; TRBD1 matches 9 bases. Trimming removed 5 bases from V and 3 bases from J; junction bases left unmatched: 2. The germline V gene has CDR1 WSHSY and CDR2 SAAADI. There are 13 residues in the CDR3. CDR3 sequence reads: CASSLGQGYEQYF. The CDR3 nucleotides are TGCGCCAGCAGTTTGGGACAGGGCTACGAGCAGTACTTC.

The chain combines TRBV5-1 with TRBJ2-6; tentatively, D is TRBD1 or TRBD2 (5 bases each). Between the trimmed V and J ends, which lost 4 bases and 2 bases, there was a span of 13 bases. Germline-derived CDR1 and CDR2 are SGHRS and YFSETQ. The length of the CDR3 is 16 residues. CDR3 loop: CASSASLGAGANVLTF. CDR3 DNA: TGCGCCAGCAGCGCCAGTCTGGGGGCTGGGGCCAACGTCCTGACTTTC.

V is TRBV14 and J is TRBJ2-1, with 8 bases fitting TRBD2. CDR3 size: 15 residues. J lost 7 bases, V lost 2 bases, and 7 bases had no gene match. Germline V gene data show CDR1 as SGHDN and CDR2 as FVKESK. The CDR3 reads CASSQLGLAGNEQFF. The DNA of the CDR3 is TGTGCCAGCAGCCAACTCGGACTAGCTGGGAATGAGCAGTTCTTC.